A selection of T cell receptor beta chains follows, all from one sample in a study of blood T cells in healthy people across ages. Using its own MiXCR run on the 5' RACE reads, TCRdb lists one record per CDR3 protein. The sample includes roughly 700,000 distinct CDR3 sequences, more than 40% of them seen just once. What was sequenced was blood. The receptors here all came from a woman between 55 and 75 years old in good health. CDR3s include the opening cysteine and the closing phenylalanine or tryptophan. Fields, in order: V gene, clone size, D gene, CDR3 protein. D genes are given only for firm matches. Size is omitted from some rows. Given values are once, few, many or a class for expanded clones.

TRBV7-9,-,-,CASSLPKRQETQYF
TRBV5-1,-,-,CASARLRAISDTQYF
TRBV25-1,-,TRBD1,CASSDPPDRLDQPQHF
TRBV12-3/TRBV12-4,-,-,CASSSLGRDPSEQYF
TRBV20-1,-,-,CRHRGNTEAFF
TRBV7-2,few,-,CASSFTRYEQYF
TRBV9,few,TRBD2,CASSVLAGGYEQFF
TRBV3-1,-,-,CASSQDGPYREAFF
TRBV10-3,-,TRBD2,CAISEDGGAYNEQYF
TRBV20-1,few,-,CSARRAGEAFF
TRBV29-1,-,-,CSVDINYEQYF
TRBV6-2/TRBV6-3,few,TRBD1,CASSYGQGRQFF
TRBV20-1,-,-,CSGTGPTDYEQYF
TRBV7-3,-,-,CASSPRRRADYNEQFF
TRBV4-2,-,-,CASSQALDYNEQYF
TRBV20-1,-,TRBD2,CSARASGRIYNEQFF
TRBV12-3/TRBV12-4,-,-,CASSTPKDYEQYF
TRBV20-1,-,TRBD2,CSASEAGAHYEQYF
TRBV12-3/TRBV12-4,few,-,CASSLGREFTDTQYF
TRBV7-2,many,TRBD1,CASSLTGLETQYF
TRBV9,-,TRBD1,CASSVGQGAIQETQYF
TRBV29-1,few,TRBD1,CSARQGGTDTQYF
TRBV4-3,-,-,CASSRQGFNYGYTF
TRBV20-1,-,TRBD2,CSATGTSGNQETQYF
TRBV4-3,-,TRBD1,CASSQDSGQGASGYTF
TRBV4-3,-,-,CASSAGIRSDTQYF
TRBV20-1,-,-,CSASKESGTNVLTF
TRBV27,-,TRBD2,CASSSTSGNYNEQYF
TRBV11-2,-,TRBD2,CASSLDPGSGGAYEQYF
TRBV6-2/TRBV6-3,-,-,CASSYSGKERQETQYF
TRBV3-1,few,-,CASSQVTGVGYYEQYF
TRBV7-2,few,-,CASSPERGIEQFF
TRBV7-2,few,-,CASSSQGSGDTQYF
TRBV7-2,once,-,CASSSDFSSYKEQFF
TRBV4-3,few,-,CASSQDLVSRYGYTF
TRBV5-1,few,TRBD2,CASSITSGRALNEQFF
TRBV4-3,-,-,CASSQERHSGIDQYF
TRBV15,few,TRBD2,CATSRDWLAGMYEQYF
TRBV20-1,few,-,CSTTDLSYEQYF
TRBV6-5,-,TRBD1,CASSYLATGGGYTF
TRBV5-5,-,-,CASSFNPSEKTQYF
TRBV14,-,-,CASSFDRIGTQYF
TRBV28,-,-,CASSRKGGTKTQYF